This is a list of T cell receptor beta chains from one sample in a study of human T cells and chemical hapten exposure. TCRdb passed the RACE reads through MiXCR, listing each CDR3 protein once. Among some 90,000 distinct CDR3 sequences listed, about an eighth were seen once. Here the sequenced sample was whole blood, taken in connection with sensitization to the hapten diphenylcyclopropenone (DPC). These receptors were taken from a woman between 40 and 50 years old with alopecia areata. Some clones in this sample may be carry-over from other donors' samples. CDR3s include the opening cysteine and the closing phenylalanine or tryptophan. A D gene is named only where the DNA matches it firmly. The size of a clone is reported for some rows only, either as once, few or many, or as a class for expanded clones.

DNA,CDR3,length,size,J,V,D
TGTGCCAGCAGCCCAACAGGGCTTCCGGGAGATACGCAGTATTTT,CASSPTGLPGDTQYF,15,few,TRBJ2-3,TRBV7-2,NA
TGTGCCAGCAGCTATGTTGGAGGCGCTGAGCAGTTCTTC,CASSYVGGAEQFF,13,few,TRBJ2-1,TRBV11-2,NA
TGCAGTGCTCGACCGAGGGACAGGGCTTCCACAGATACGCAGTATTTT,CSARPRDRASTDTQYF,16,NA,TRBJ2-3,TRBV20-1,TRBD1
TGTGCCATCAGTGGTAACGACGACGAGCAGTACTTC,CAISGNDDEQYF,12,many,TRBJ2-7,TRBV10-3,NA
TGTGCCAGCAGCGGAGGGACAGCACAGAACACCGGGGAGCTGTTTTTT,CASSGGTAQNTGELFF,16,few,TRBJ2-2,TRBV11-3,NA
TGCGCCAGCACCCCGGGGGCTGGGAACACTGAAGCTTTCTTT,CASTPGAGNTEAFF,14,NA,TRBJ1-1,TRBV5-1,NA
TGTGCCAGCAGTCTGGAGGGGACCGGGGAGCTGTTTTTT,CASSLEGTGELFF,13,many,TRBJ2-2,TRBV7-3,NA
TGTGCCAGCAGTTTCGAGGGGCCCTTTCACGGTTCACCCCTCCACTTT,CASSFEGPFHGSPLHF,16,few,TRBJ1-6,TRBV12-3/TRBV12-4,NA
TGTGCCAGCAGAGCGAGAGGGGGGCGCACAGATACGCAGTATTTT,CASRARGGRTDTQYF,15,many,TRBJ2-3,TRBV28,NA
TGTGCCAGCAGTTACTCGATTTTACTAGCTCACGACAATGAGCAGTTCTTC,CASSYSILLAHDNEQFF,17,NA,TRBJ2-1,TRBV6-2/TRBV6-3,NA
TGTGCCAGCAGGCCACAGGGGAACTATGGCTACACCTTC,CASRPQGNYGYTF,13,NA,TRBJ1-2,TRBV5-4,TRBD1
TGTGCCAGCAGCGTAGGGACTAGCGGTAAAGAGACCCAGTACTTC,CASSVGTSGKETQYF,15,NA,TRBJ2-5,TRBV9,TRBD2
TGTGCCACCAGTCAGGCCCATGGCTCCGGGGAGCTGTTTTTT,CATSQAHGSGELFF,14,NA,TRBJ2-2,TRBV19,NA
TGTGCCAGCAGCCAAGATCCCGGAGCTGAAGCTTTCTTT,CASSQDPGAEAFF,13,many,TRBJ1-1,TRBV4-2,NA
TGTGCCAGCAGCTTAGCGAACAGGGGGGGCTATGGCTACACTTTC,CASSLANRGGYGYTF,15,NA,TRBJ1-2,TRBV7-2,TRBD1
TGTGCCAGCAGCAGGCGCGCCGATACGCAGTATTTT,CASSRRADTQYF,12,many,TRBJ2-3,TRBV4-2,NA
TGCAGCGTATCCACAGGGGGCTTTAACTACGAGCAGTACTTC,CSVSTGGFNYEQYF,14,many,TRBJ2-7,TRBV29-1,TRBD1
TGTGCCAGTAGATCCTTAAGAGGGGAGACCCAGTACTTC,CASRSLRGETQYF,13,NA,TRBJ2-5,TRBV19,NA
TGTGCCAGCAGCCGGAAAGGGACCTACGAGCAGTACTTC,CASSRKGTYEQYF,13,many,TRBJ2-7,TRBV3-1,NA
TGTGCCAGCAGTTGGGGTACTACAACCGGGGAGCTGTTTTTT,CASSWGTTTGELFF,14,few,TRBJ2-2,TRBV2,NA
TGTGCCAGCAGCTCGGGCGGGGGGGCCTCCAATGAGCAGTTCTTC,CASSSGGGASNEQFF,15,many,TRBJ2-1,TRBV7-6,TRBD2
TGTGCCAGCAGCTTAGCTGGCGGGGGCTGGGATACGCAGTATTTT,CASSLAGGGWDTQYF,15,few,TRBJ2-3,TRBV11-2,NA
TGTGCCAGCAACCTTGGGGGACAGGGGGCGCAGAATGAGCAGTTCTTC,CASNLGGQGAQNEQFF,16,NA,TRBJ2-1,TRBV7-2,TRBD1
TGTGCCAGCAGCCACGGGACCGGGACAAAAGGAGGCGAGCAGTACTTC,CASSHGTGTKGGEQYF,16,many,TRBJ2-7,TRBV3-1,NA
TGTGCCAGCTCACCACTCCCGACAGGGGAGATCGAGCAGTACTTC,CASSPLPTGEIEQYF,15,few,TRBJ2-7,TRBV18,TRBD1
TGTGCCAGCAGCTACCAAGGGGGCTCTACAGATACGCAGTATTTT,CASSYQGGSTDTQYF,15,few,TRBJ2-3,TRBV7-9,TRBD1
TGTGCCAGCAGCCCAGGCCATCAGCCCCAGCATTTT,CASSPGHQPQHF,12,many,TRBJ1-5,TRBV3-1,NA
TGTGCCAGCAGCCACCCCAACGAAGAAACCCAGTACTTC,CASSHPNEETQYF,13,many,TRBJ2-5,TRBV5-6,NA
TGTGCCAGCAGCTGGACTAGCGAACATGAGCAGTTCTTC,CASSWTSEHEQFF,13,NA,TRBJ2-1,TRBV2,TRBD2
TGCAGCGTCCTGACTAGCGGGAGAGTCGGGGAGCAGTTCTTC,CSVLTSGRVGEQFF,14,NA,TRBJ2-1,TRBV29-1,TRBD2
TGCAGCGCAAACGGGGGCGAGACCCTGTACTTC,CSANGGETLYF,11,NA,TRBJ2-5,TRBV29-1,NA
TGTGCCAGCAGCCCCCAGGGGGTCGAGCAGTACTTC,CASSPQGVEQYF,12,many,TRBJ2-7,TRBV9,TRBD1
TGTGCCAGCAGTTACTTCCCAGGACATGGGGCAACTAATGAAAAACTGTTTTTT,CASSYFPGHGATNEKLFF,18,few,TRBJ1-4,TRBV6-5,NA
TGTGCCAGCAGCCGACGGGCGGATAACACAGATACGCAGTATTTT,CASSRRADNTDTQYF,15,few,TRBJ2-3,TRBV11-1,NA
TGTGCCAGCAGCTTAGATCTAATCGGGGAGCTGTTTTTT,CASSLDLIGELFF,13,many,TRBJ2-2,TRBV11-2,NA
TGTGCCAGCAGTTCCCGCCAGGGGGCCTTTGGTGGAAAACTGTTTTTT,CASSSRQGAFGGKLFF,16,few,TRBJ1-4,TRBV12-3/TRBV12-4,TRBD1
TGCGCCAGCCAACCTAGACAGGTGGGGGATGGCTACACCTTC,CASQPRQVGDGYTF,14,many,TRBJ1-2,TRBV10-1,NA
TGTGCCAGCTCACCCCGGGACTCTTATGGCTACACCTTC,CASSPRDSYGYTF,13,many,TRBJ1-2,TRBV18,NA
TGTGCCAGCCGCGGGGGGTCGGATGAGCAGTTCTTC,CASRGGSDEQFF,12,NA,TRBJ2-1,TRBV11-3,TRBD2
TGCGCCAGCAGCCAAGATTGGACAGTCACAGATACGCAGTATTTT,CASSQDWTVTDTQYF,15,NA,TRBJ2-3,TRBV4-3,NA
TGTGCCAGTTACAGGGATACTAGCACAGATACGCAGTATTTT,CASYRDTSTDTQYF,14,NA,TRBJ2-3,TRBV18,NA
TGTGCCAGCAGTGAAGCCCCAGGGCCGAACTATGGCTACACCTTC,CASSEAPGPNYGYTF,15,many,TRBJ1-2,TRBV6-1,NA
TGTGCCAGCAGCCGAGGACGGGGGAGCTCCTACAATGAGCAGTTCTTC,CASSRGRGSSYNEQFF,16,NA,TRBJ2-1,TRBV4-2,NA
TGTGCCAGCAAACGAGACAGGGAGGTCGATACGCAGTATTTT,CASKRDREVDTQYF,14,NA,TRBJ2-3,TRBV2,NA
TGTGCTAGTGGTTTGGTAACTTCGGACAGGCGGAGCTCCTACGAGCAGTACTTC,CASGLVTSDRRSSYEQYF,18,few,TRBJ2-7,TRBV12-5,TRBD1
TGTGCCAGCAGCCTACTAGCGGGGGGAGCAGATACGCAGTATTTT,CASSLLAGGADTQYF,15,many,TRBJ2-3,TRBV2,TRBD2